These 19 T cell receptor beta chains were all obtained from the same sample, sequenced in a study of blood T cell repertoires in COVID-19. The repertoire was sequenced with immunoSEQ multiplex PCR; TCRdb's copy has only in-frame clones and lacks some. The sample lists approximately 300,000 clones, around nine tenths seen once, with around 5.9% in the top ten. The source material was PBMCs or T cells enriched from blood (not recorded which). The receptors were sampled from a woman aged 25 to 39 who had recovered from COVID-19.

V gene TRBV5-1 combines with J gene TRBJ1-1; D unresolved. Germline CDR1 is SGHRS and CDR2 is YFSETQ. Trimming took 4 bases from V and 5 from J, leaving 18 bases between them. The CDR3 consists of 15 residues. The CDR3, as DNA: TGCGCCAGCAGCCCCATCCGGGGTTTGGGGACTGAAGCTTTCTTT. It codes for CASSPIRGLGTEAFF.

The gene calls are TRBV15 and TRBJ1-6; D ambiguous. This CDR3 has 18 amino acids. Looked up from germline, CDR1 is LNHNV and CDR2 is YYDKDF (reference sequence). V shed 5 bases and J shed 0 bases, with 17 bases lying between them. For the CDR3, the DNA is TGTGCCACCAGCGATGGGCTCGGTGGTAGCTCCTATAATTCACCCCTCCACTTT. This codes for CATSDGLGGSSYNSPLHF.

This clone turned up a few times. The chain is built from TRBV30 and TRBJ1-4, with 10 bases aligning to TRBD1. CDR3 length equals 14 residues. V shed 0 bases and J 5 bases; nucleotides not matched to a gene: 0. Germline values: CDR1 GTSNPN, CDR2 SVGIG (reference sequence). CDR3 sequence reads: CAWSVGQGNEKLFF. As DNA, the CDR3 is TGTGCCTGGAGTGTGGGACAGGGGAATGAAAAACTGTTTTTT.

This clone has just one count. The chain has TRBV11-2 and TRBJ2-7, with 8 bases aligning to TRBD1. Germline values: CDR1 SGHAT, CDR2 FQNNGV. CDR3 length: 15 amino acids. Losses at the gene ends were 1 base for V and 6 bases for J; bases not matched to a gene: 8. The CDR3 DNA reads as TGTGCCAGCAGCTTAGTGGCGGACAGGGTTGTCGAGCAGTACTTC. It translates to CASSLVADRVVEQYF.

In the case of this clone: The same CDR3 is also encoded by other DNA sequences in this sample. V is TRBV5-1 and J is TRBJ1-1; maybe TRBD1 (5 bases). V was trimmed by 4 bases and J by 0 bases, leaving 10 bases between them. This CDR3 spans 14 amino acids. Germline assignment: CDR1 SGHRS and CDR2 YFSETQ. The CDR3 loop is CASSPGLMNTEAFF. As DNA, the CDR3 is TGCGCCAGCAGCCCAGGGTTGATGAACACTGAAGCTTTCTTT.

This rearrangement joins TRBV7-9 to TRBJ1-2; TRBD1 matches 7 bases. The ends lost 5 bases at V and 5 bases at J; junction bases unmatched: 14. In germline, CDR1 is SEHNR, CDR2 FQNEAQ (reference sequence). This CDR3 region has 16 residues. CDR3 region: CASSDGQAPTQYGYTF. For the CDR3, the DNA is TGTGCCAGCAGCGACGGACAGGCTCCAACCCAATATGGCTACACCTTC.

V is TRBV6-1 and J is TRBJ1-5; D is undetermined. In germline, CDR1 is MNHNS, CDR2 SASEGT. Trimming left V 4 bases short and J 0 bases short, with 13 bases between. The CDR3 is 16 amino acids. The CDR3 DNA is TGTGCCAGCAGTGTTGTGGCAGTCAATAGCAATCAGCCCCAGCATTTT. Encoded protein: CASSVVAVNSNQPQHF.

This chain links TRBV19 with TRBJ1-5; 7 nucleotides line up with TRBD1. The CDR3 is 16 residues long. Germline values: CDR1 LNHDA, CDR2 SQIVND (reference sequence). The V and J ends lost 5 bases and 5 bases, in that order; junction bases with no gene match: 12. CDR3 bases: TGTGCCAGTAGTTCTACCGGGTCCAGGGGGTATCAGCCCCAGCATTTT. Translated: CASSSTGSRGYQPQHF. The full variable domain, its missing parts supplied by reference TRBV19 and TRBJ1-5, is DGGITQSPKYLFRKEGQNVTLSCEQNLNHDAMYWYRQDPGQGLRLIYYSQIVNDFQKGDIAEGYSVSREKKESFPLTVTSAQKNPTAFYLCASSSTGSRGYQPQHFGDGTRLSIL.

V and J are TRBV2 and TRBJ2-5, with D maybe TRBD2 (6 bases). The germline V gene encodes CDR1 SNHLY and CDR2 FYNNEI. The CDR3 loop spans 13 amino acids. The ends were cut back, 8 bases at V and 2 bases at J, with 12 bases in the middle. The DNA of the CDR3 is TGTGCCAGCTCATGGGACTGGCAAGAGACCCAGTACTTC. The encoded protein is CASSWDWQETQYF.

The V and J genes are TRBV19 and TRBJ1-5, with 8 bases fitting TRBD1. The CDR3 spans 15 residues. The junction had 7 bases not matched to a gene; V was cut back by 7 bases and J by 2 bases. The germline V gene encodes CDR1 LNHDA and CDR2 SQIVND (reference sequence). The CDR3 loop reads CASNQDRAGNQPQHF. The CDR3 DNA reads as TGTGCCAGTAACCAGGACAGGGCCGGCAATCAGCCCCAGCATTTT.

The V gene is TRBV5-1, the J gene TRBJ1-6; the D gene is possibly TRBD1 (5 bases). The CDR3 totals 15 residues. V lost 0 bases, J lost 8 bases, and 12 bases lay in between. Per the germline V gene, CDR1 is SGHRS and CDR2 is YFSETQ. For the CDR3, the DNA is TGCGCCAGCAGCTTGGCCTCTGCGGGGGATTCACCCCTCCACTTT. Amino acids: CASSLASAGDSPLHF. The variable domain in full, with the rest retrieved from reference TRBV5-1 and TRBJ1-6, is KAGVTQTPRYLIKTRGQQVTLSCSPISGHRSVSWYQQTPGQGLQFLFEYFSETQRNKGNFPGRFSGRQFSNSRSEMNVSTLELGDSALYLCASSLASAGDSPLHFGNGTRLTVT.

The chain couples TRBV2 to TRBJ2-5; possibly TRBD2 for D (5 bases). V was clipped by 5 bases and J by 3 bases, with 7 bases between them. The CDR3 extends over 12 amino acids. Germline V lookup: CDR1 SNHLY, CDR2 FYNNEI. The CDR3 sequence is CASSRGEETQYF. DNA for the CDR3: TGTGCCAGCAGTCGGGGAGAAGAGACCCAGTACTTC.

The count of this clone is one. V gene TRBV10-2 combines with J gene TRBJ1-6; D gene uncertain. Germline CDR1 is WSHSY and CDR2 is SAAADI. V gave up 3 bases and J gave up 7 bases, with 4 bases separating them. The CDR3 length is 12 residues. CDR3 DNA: TGCGCCAGCAGTGACCCGAATTCACCCCTCCACTTT. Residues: CASSDPNSPLHF.

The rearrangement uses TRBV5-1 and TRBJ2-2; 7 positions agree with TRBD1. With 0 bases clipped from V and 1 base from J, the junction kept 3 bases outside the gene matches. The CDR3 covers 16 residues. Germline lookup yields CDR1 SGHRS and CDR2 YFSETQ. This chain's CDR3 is CASSLGTGWNTGELFF. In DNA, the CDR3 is TGCGCCAGCAGCTTGGGGACAGGCTGGAACACCGGGGAGCTGTTTTTT.

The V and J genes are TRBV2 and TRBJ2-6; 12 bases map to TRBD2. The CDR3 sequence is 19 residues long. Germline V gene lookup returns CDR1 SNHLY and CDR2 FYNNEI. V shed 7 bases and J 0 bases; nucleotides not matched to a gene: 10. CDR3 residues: CASTGRLAGAASGANVLTF. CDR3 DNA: TGTGCCAGCACCGGAAGACTAGCGGGGGCCGCCTCTGGGGCCAACGTCCTGACTTTC.

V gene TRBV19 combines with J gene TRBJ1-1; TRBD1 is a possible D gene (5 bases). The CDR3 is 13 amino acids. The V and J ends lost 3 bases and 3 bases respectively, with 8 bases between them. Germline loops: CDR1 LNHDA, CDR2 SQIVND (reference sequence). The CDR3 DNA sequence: TGTGCCAGTAGTATTCTGACAGACACTGAAGCTTTCTTT. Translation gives CASSILTDTEAFF.

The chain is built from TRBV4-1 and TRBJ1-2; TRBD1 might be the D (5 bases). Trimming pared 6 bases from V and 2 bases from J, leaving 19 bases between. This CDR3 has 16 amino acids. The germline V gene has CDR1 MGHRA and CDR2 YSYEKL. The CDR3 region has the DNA TGCGCCAGCAGACCCGGGGGGGGAGAACTAAACTATGGCTACACCTTC. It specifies CASRPGGGELNYGYTF.

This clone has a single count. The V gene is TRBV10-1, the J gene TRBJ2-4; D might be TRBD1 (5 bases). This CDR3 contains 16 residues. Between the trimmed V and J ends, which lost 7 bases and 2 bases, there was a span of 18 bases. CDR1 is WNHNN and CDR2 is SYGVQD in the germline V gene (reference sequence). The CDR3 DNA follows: TGCGCCAGCAAGCCGGCACAGGCTCTGCCCAAAAACATTCAGTACTTC. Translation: CASKPAQALPKNIQYF.

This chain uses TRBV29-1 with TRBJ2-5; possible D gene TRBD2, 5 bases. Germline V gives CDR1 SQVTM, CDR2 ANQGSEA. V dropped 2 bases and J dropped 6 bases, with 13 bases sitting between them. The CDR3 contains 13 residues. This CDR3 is CSVEISSLKTQYF. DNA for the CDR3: TGCAGCGTTGAAATCTCTAGCTTGAAGACCCAGTACTTC. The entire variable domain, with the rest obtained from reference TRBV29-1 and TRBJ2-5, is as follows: SAVISQKPSRDICQRGTSLTIQCQVDSQVTMMFWYRQQPGQSLTLIATANQGSEATYESGFVIDKFPISRPNLTFSTLTVSNMSPEDSSIYLCSVEISSLKTQYFGPGTRLLVL.